Below, 5 T cell receptor beta chains from the same sample are listed, as sequenced in a study of T cell responses to AZD1222 COVID-19 vaccine. The table came from immunoSEQ multiplex PCR; TCRdb's copy has only in-frame clones and leaves some out. The table includes 90,000 or so clones, around 85% detected once. The sample here was peripheral blood, taken on day 0 of AZD1222 vaccination. The receptor source for this set is an adult in good health.

V usage is TRBV19 and J usage is TRBJ1-1; tentative D call: TRBD1 (5 bases). The V gene's germline CDR1 is LNHDA and CDR2 SQIVND (reference sequence). The CDR3 loop spans 15 amino acids. V shed 5 bases and J shed 4 bases, with 17 bases lying between them. The CDR3 sequence: CASSADREVGTEAFF. The CDR3 region has the DNA TGTGCCAGTAGTGCCGACAGAGAGGTTGGCACTGAAGCTTTCTTT.

This clone was seen once. The chain carries TRBV18 and TRBJ2-7; 8 bases match TRBD1. The V gene's germline CDR1 is KGHSH and CDR2 LQKENI. V was clipped by 3 bases and J by 2 bases; unmatched bases: 3. The CDR3 has 14 residues. The CDR3 DNA is TGTGCCAGCTCACCGGACAGGGTGGCCTACGAGCAGTACTTC. It translates to CASSPDRVAYEQYF. The variable domain in full, with the rest retrieved from reference TRBV18 and TRBJ2-7, is NAGVMQNPRHLVRRRGQEARLRCSPMKGHSHVYWYRQLPEEGLKFMVYLQKENIIDESGMPKERFSAEFPKEGPSILRIQQVVRGDSAAYFCASSPDRVAYEQYFGPGTRLTVT.

The chain couples TRBV6-5 to TRBJ1-2; no reliable D call. Trimming removed 6 bases from V and 0 bases from J, with 14 bases in between. Germline V gives CDR1 MNHEY, CDR2 SVGAGI. This CDR3 region has 15 residues. DNA of the CDR3: TGTGCCAGCAGACCCAGCGATCTAGCTAACTATGGCTACACCTTC. Translation gives CASRPSDLANYGYTF.

The chain is built from TRBV7-9 and TRBJ1-5; D is possibly TRBD1 (6 bases). This CDR3 region has 16 residues. Between the trimmed V and J ends, which lost 5 bases and 3 bases, there was a span of 17 bases. CDR1 and CDR2 from the germline V gene are SEHNR and FQNEAQ (reference sequence). CDR3 sequence reads: CASSPQGQGPNQPQHF. The CDR3 DNA follows: TGTGCCAGCAGCCCTCAGGGACAAGGGCCCAATCAGCCCCAGCATTTT.

The CDR3, as DNA: TGTGCCAGCAGCTTGTGGCAAGTCAACTATGGCTACACCTTC. This translates into CASSLWQVNYGYTF. The chain links TRBV5-8 to TRBJ1-2; D gene ambiguous. Germline CDR1 and CDR2: SGHTS and YDEGEE. Trimming stripped 1 base from V and 2 bases from J, with 9 bases between. This CDR3 has 14 residues. Supplemented by reference TRBV5-8 and TRBJ1-2, the full variable domain reads EAGVTQSPTHLIKTRGQQATLRCSPISGHTSVYWYQQALGLGLQFLLWYDEGEERNRGNFPPRFSGRQFPNYSSELNVNALELEDSALYLCASSLWQVNYGYTFGSGTRLTVV.